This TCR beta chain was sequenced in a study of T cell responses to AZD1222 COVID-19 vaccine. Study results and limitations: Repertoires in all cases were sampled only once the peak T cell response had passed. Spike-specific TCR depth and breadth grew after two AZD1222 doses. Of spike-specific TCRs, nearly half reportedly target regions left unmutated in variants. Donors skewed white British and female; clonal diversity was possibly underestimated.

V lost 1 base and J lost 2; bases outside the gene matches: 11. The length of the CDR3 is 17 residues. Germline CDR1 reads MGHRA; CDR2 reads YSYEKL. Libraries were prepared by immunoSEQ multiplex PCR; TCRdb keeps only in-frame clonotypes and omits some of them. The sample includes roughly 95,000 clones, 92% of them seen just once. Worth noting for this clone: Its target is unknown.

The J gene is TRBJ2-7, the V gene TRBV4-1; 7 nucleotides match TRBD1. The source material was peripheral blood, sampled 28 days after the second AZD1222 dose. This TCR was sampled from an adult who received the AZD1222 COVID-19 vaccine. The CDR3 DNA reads TGCGCCAGCAGCCAAGGACAGGGCTACTACTACCCCTACGAGCAGTACTTC. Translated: CASSQGQGYYYPYEQYF.